This T cell receptor beta chain stems from a study of control samples from healthy donors and cancer patients. Data came from immunoSEQ multiplex PCR; TCRdb stores just in-frame clones and leaves some out. The table includes 85,000 to 95,000 clones, around 82% detected once. Germline values: CDR1 LGHDT, CDR2 YNNKEL (reference sequence). CDR3 length equals 13 residues. V was clipped by 3 bases and J by 4 bases, with 9 bases between them. The sample comprised blood. J is TRBJ1-2 and V is TRBV3-1 (or the pseudogene TRBV3-2); no firm D call. This TCR derives from an older woman in good health. The DNA of the CDR3 is TGTGCCAGCAGCCAGTTCCGGGCCTATGGCTACACCTTC. As protein: CASSQFRAYGYTF.